These T cell receptor beta chains were read from a single sample in a study of blood T cell repertoires in COVID-19. Using immunoSEQ multiplex PCR, the repertoire was profiled, and TCRdb retains in-frame clones only, with some absent. Found here are roughly 500,000 clones, roughly 85% of them singletons; the top ten hold roughly 3.2%. Sequences were obtained from peripheral blood. The receptors here all came from a human donor in a cohort sampled during active COVID-19. Both conserved end residues are part of each CDR3. D genes are given only for firm matches. The size field is filled for only some rows; it gives once, few, many or a size class.

d_call,clone_size,v_call,j_call,cdr3_nt,cdr3_aa
-,-,TRBV11-2,TRBJ1-1,TGTGCCAGCAGCTTAGTACCGGGTGCGAACACTGAAGCTTTCTTT,CASSLVPGANTEAFF
-,-,TRBV27,TRBJ1-1,TGTGCCAGCAGGGGAACCCAGGGATACGGCACTGAAGCTTTCTTT,CASRGTQGYGTEAFF
-,-,TRBV15,TRBJ2-3,TGTGCCACCAGCACCTTGGGGGGACCAACGACAGATACGCAGTATTTT,CATSTLGGPTTDTQYF
-,-,TRBV7-8,TRBJ2-7,TGTGCCAGCAGCTGGGGGCGAGCAGGTTATCCCTACGAGCAGTACTTC,CASSWGRAGYPYEQYF
-,-,TRBV25-1,TRBJ1-5,TGTGCCATTTACAGTGCCCCAGGGCTTCAGCCCCAGCATTTT,CAIYSAPGLQPQHF
TRBD2,-,TRBV6-5,TRBJ2-7,TGTGCCAGCAGAAGCGGGAGCTACGAGCAGTACTTC,CASRSGSYEQYF
-,-,TRBV28,TRBJ2-7,TGTGCCATTACAGGGTATAGCTCCTACGAGCAGTACTTC,CAITGYSSYEQYF
-,-,TRBV3-1/TRBV3-2,TRBJ1-1,TGTGCCAGCGGGAATACCGGACTGGGTGAAGCTTTCTTT,CASGNTGLGEAFF
TRBD2,-,TRBV18,TRBJ2-1,TGTGCCAGCTCACCTCCATTAGCGGGGGGAACCAATGAGCAGTTCTTC,CASSPPLAGGTNEQFF
-,-,TRBV7-2,TRBJ1-1,TGTGCCAGCAGCCCCCGGGAACCATACACTGAAGCTTTCTTT,CASSPREPYTEAFF
-,once,TRBV7-2,TRBJ1-2,TGTGCCAGCAGCGGGGGGACTCCTAACTATGGCTACACTTTC,CASSGGTPNYGYTF
-,-,TRBV30,TRBJ1-1,TGTGCCTGTGTGGACAACCGTCCTGAAGCTTTCTTT,CACVDNRPEAFF
-,-,TRBV28,TRBJ1-5,TGTGCCAGCTGGGCGAGGGTATACCAGCCCCAGCATTTT,CASWARVYQPQHF
-,once,TRBV7-2,TRBJ1-2,TGTGCCAGCAGCCCGGTACAGGGTAACTATGGCTACACCTTC,CASSPVQGNYGYTF
-,-,TRBV3-1/TRBV3-2,TRBJ2-1,TGTGCCAGCAGCTTGAAACAGGGTCGGGGTGAGCAGTTCTTC,CASSLKQGRGEQFF
TRBD2,-,TRBV5-1,TRBJ2-7,TGCGCCAGCAGCTTGGCCGGACTAGAATCCTACGAGCAGTACTTC,CASSLAGLESYEQYF
-,-,TRBV4-3,TRBJ2-1,TGCGCCAGCAGCCCGGGAGTCTACAATGAGCAGTTCTTC,CASSPGVYNEQFF
TRBD1,-,TRBV5-1,TRBJ2-5,TGCGCCAGCAGACCCGGGACAGCGGCTCAAGAGACCCAGTACTTC,CASRPGTAAQETQYF
TRBD2,once,TRBV3-1/TRBV3-2,TRBJ2-5,TGTGCCAGCAGCCAAGTGACTAGCGCATACGAGGAGACCCAGTACTTC,CASSQVTSAYEETQYF
-,-,TRBV25-1,TRBJ2-1,TGTGCCAGCAGTGATCCCCAGTGGGGCGGCGGGATCGATGAGCAGTTCTTC,CASSDPQWGGGIDEQFF
TRBD2,-,TRBV25-1,TRBJ2-3,TGTGCCAGCAGTGTGGCGGGAGGGATAGATACGCAGTATTTT,CASSVAGGIDTQYF
-,-,TRBV5-1,TRBJ2-5,TGCGCCAGCAGCTTTGACACCAGCCTCGAGACCCAGTACTTC,CASSFDTSLETQYF
TRBD2,-,TRBV13,TRBJ2-5,TGTGCCAGCAGCCAGGGACTAGCGGGAGTCGGGGAGACCCAGTACTTC,CASSQGLAGVGETQYF
TRBD1,-,TRBV7-3,TRBJ2-5,TGTGCCAGCAGTCCGGGACAGGTCGAGACCCAGTACTTC,CASSPGQVETQYF
TRBD1,-,TRBV7-2,TRBJ2-2,TGTGCCAGCAGCCGTGGACAGGGAAGAACCGGGGAGCTGTTTTTT,CASSRGQGRTGELFF